The present TCR beta chain was sequenced within a study of blood T cell repertoires in COVID-19. Study-wide context: Spain, Italy and the United States supplied samples that represented acute and convalescent COVID-19. Sources were T cells, B-cell-depleted T cells, or PBMCs; the material itself was cDNA or gDNA.

How the authors handled the data: Estimates of nucleated cell counts were drawn from the amplification of reference gene primers. Generated by immunoSEQ multiplex PCR, the TCRdb table keeps only in-frame clones and is missing some. D and trimming were read from the DNA, whereas the V and J calls and clone size are those reported in that table. This sample has 56,000 or so clones, with about 86% found just once. CDR3 length: 13 residues. The germline V gene has CDR1 SQVTM and CDR2 ANQGSEA. The V end lost 0 bases, the J end lost 8 bases, and 11 bases lay between the germline ends. V is TRBV29-1 and J is TRBJ2-1; a possible D gene is TRBD1 (5 bases). This sequence originates from a woman of 80 years or more with active COVID-19. Sequencing input: peripheral blood. The CDR3 sequence: CSVEDLQGYEQFF. CDR3 nucleotides: TGCAGCGTTGAAGATCTCCAGGGTTATGAGCAGTTCTTC.